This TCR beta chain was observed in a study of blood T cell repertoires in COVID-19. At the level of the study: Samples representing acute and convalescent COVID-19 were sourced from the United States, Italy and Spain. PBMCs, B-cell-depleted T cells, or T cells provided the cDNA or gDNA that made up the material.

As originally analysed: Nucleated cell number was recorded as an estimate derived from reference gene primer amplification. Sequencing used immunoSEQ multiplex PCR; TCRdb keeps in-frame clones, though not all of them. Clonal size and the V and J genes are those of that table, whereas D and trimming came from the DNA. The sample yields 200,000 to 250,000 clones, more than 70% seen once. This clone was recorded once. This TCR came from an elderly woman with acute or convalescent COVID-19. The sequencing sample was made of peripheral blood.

The CDR3 DNA reads as TGTGCCAGCAGCTCCCGACTTGCGGGGGAGTACGAGCAGTACTTC. This codes for CASSSRLAGEYEQYF. The rearrangement links TRBV4-2 to TRBJ2-7; 7 nucleotides match TRBD2. Germline CDR1 reads LGHNA; CDR2 reads YNFKEQ. J was trimmed by 4 bases and V by 5 bases; bases with no gene match: 11. CDR3 length: 15 residues.